The clone carrying this T cell receptor (beta chain) is a singleton in its sample. CDR1 is SGHTA and CDR2 is FQGNSA in the germline V gene. Trimming removed 3 bases from V and 5 bases from J, with 12 bases in between. CDR3 length: 14 amino acids. This sample is part of a study of technical replicates of blood from a few donors. Method: immunoSEQ multiplex PCR; TCRdb's copy keeps in-frame clones and lacks some. Among 70,000 to 80,000 clones listed, roughly 91% were seen once. Sequences were obtained from T cells isolated from PBMCs. This chain uses TRBV7-2 with TRBJ2-3, with no clear D. This TCR was recovered from a human donor in good health. Some clones in this sample may be carry-over from other donors' samples. The CDR3 here is CASSLTGLGDTQYF. The CDR3 DNA reads TGTGCCAGCAGCTTGACGGGTTTGGGAGATACGCAGTATTTT.